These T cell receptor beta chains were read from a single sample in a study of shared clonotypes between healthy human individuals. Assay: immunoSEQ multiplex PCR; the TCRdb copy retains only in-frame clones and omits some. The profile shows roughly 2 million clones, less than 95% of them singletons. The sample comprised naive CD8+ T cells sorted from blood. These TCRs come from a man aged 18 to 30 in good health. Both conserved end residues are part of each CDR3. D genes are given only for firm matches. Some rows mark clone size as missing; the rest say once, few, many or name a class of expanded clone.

CDR3nt: TGCAGCGTTGAATCGAGCGGGGGGGCGGTTTACGAGCAGTACTTC; CDR3aa: CSVESSGGAVYEQYF; d_gene: TRBD2; j_gene: TRBJ2-7; v_gene: TRBV29-1; abundance: -
CDR3nt: TGTGCCAGCAGTTACCGAGAGGGGCTCGAAGCTTTCTTT; CDR3aa: CASSYREGLEAFF; d_gene: -; j_gene: TRBJ1-1; v_gene: TRBV6-5; abundance: -
CDR3nt: TGTGCCAGCAGCGGAGGGATCAACATTCAGTACTTC; CDR3aa: CASSGGINIQYF; d_gene: -; j_gene: TRBJ2-4; v_gene: TRBV6-1; abundance: -
CDR3nt: TGTGCCAGCAGCTTGGGTATAGAGGGGAACCACGAGCAGTACTTC; CDR3aa: CASSLGIEGNHEQYF; d_gene: -; j_gene: TRBJ2-7; v_gene: TRBV5-6; abundance: -
CDR3nt: TGTGCCAGCAGCTTACAGGGGCCTAGCTATGGCTACACCTTC; CDR3aa: CASSLQGPSYGYTF; d_gene: -; j_gene: TRBJ1-2; v_gene: TRBV11-2; abundance: -
CDR3nt: TGTGCCAGCAGCTTATCTAATACGCAGTATTTT; CDR3aa: CASSLSNTQYF; d_gene: -; j_gene: TRBJ2-3; v_gene: TRBV5-4; abundance: -
CDR3nt: TGTGCCAGCAGCCAAGGACTAGACCAAGAGACCCAGTACTTC; CDR3aa: CASSQGLDQETQYF; d_gene: -; j_gene: TRBJ2-5; v_gene: TRBV14; abundance: -
CDR3nt: TGTGCCAGCAGCTTAGGGGCAGGGGGAATAAACACAGATACGCAGTATTTT; CDR3aa: CASSLGAGGINTDTQYF; d_gene: TRBD1; j_gene: TRBJ2-3; v_gene: TRBV7-2; abundance: -
CDR3nt: TGCGCCAGCAGCCAACAGCATTCAGGGAACTACGAGCAGTACTTC; CDR3aa: CASSQQHSGNYEQYF; d_gene: -; j_gene: TRBJ2-7; v_gene: TRBV4-1; abundance: -
CDR3nt: TGTGCCAGCAGCCCCGAGCAGACCTACGAGCAGTACTTC; CDR3aa: CASSPEQTYEQYF; d_gene: -; j_gene: TRBJ2-7; v_gene: TRBV5-8; abundance: -
CDR3nt: TGTGCCAGCAGCCACAACTTGGGGGGCGCGGACACCGGGGAGCTGTTTTTT; CDR3aa: CASSHNLGGADTGELFF; d_gene: -; j_gene: TRBJ2-2; v_gene: TRBV7-9; abundance: -
CDR3nt: TGTGCCAGCAGCCGCGAAGTAAACTCTGGAAACACCATATATTTT; CDR3aa: CASSREVNSGNTIYF; d_gene: -; j_gene: TRBJ1-3; v_gene: TRBV5-5; abundance: few
CDR3nt: TGCGCCAGCAGCCAAGATAACCGCGAGCAGTACTTC; CDR3aa: CASSQDNREQYF; d_gene: -; j_gene: TRBJ2-7; v_gene: TRBV4-1; abundance: -
CDR3nt: TGTGCCAGCAGCTTAGCTGGGTCCTACAATGAGCAGTTCTTC; CDR3aa: CASSLAGSYNEQFF; d_gene: -; j_gene: TRBJ2-1; v_gene: TRBV7-6; abundance: -
CDR3nt: TGCGCCAGCAGCCCGCAGGTCCCTCTAGCGGAACGATACAATGAGCAGTTCTTC; CDR3aa: CASSPQVPLAERYNEQFF; d_gene: TRBD2; j_gene: TRBJ2-1; v_gene: TRBV10-1; abundance: once
CDR3nt: TGTGCCAGCAGTTTATTCCGGAGTAACACCGGGGAGCTGTTTTTT; CDR3aa: CASSLFRSNTGELFF; d_gene: -; j_gene: TRBJ2-2; v_gene: TRBV27; abundance: -
CDR3nt: TGTGCCAGCAGCGCGCCCCGCGGGGACGTGAGCGCAAAGGGCTACACCTTC; CDR3aa: CASSAPRGDVSAKGYTF; d_gene: -; j_gene: TRBJ1-2; v_gene: TRBV9; abundance: -
CDR3nt: TGTGCCTGGGATGCAGGGGGCTCTCAGCCCCAGCATTTT; CDR3aa: CAWDAGGSQPQHF; d_gene: TRBD1; j_gene: TRBJ1-5; v_gene: TRBV30; abundance: -
CDR3nt: TGCGCCAGTCGGGGACTAGCGGAGATCTACGAGCAGTACTTC; CDR3aa: CASRGLAEIYEQYF; d_gene: TRBD2; j_gene: TRBJ2-7; v_gene: TRBV10-2; abundance: -
CDR3nt: TGTGCCAGCAGCTTGGACGGGGGCGGGGAGCAGTACTTC; CDR3aa: CASSLDGGGEQYF; d_gene: -; j_gene: TRBJ2-7; v_gene: TRBV7-9; abundance: -
CDR3nt: TGTGCCAGCAGTTTCGGGTCCTACGGTGGCTACACCTTC; CDR3aa: CASSFGSYGGYTF; d_gene: -; j_gene: TRBJ1-2; v_gene: TRBV5-4; abundance: -
CDR3nt: TGTGCCAGCAGCTTATTACTAGGCGGCCCAGATACGCAGTATTTT; CDR3aa: CASSLLLGGPDTQYF; d_gene: -; j_gene: TRBJ2-3; v_gene: TRBV11-1; abundance: once
CDR3nt: TGTGCCAGCAGCTTGGTCCGGGACTCTCAAGAGACCCAGTACTTC; CDR3aa: CASSLVRDSQETQYF; d_gene: -; j_gene: TRBJ2-5; v_gene: TRBV5-5; abundance: -
CDR3nt: TGTGCCAGCGCACCGGGACAGGGATACGAGCAGTACTTC; CDR3aa: CASAPGQGYEQYF; d_gene: TRBD1; j_gene: TRBJ2-7; v_gene: TRBV27; abundance: -
CDR3nt: TGTGCCAGCAGTGACGAAGAGACTAGCGGGAGGGTTGCAGATACGCAGTATTTT; CDR3aa: CASSDEETSGRVADTQYF; d_gene: TRBD2; j_gene: TRBJ2-3; v_gene: TRBV2; abundance: -
CDR3nt: TGCGCCAGCAGCCCGGGGGGTAGCGGGTCCCACGTGGGAGATACGCAGTATTTT; CDR3aa: CASSPGGSGSHVGDTQYF; d_gene: TRBD2; j_gene: TRBJ2-3; v_gene: TRBV4-1; abundance: -
CDR3nt: TGCGCCAGCAGCTTTAGCGGGGGGATATCCTACGAGCAGTACTTC; CDR3aa: CASSFSGGISYEQYF; d_gene: TRBD2; j_gene: TRBJ2-7; v_gene: TRBV5-1; abundance: -
CDR3nt: TGTGCCAGCAGCTTAGCGGGGCTGCTGAACACTGAAGCTTTCTTT; CDR3aa: CASSLAGLLNTEAFF; d_gene: -; j_gene: TRBJ1-1; v_gene: TRBV7-6; abundance: -
CDR3nt: TGTGCCAGCAGTTACCGGGACCCCTACGAGCAGTACTTC; CDR3aa: CASSYRDPYEQYF; d_gene: -; j_gene: TRBJ2-7; v_gene: TRBV27; abundance: -
CDR3nt: TGTGCCAGCAGCTATTGGGGAGCTGCAGATACGCAGTATTTT; CDR3aa: CASSYWGAADTQYF; d_gene: -; j_gene: TRBJ2-3; v_gene: TRBV7-9; abundance: -
CDR3nt: TGTGCCAGCAGCTTAAGGGACTTCAATGAGCAGTTCTTC; CDR3aa: CASSLRDFNEQFF; d_gene: -; j_gene: TRBJ2-1; v_gene: TRBV7-9; abundance: once
CDR3nt: TGTGCCTGGAGTGTAGGTGACTCCTACGAGCAGTACTTC; CDR3aa: CAWSVGDSYEQYF; d_gene: -; j_gene: TRBJ2-7; v_gene: TRBV30; abundance: -
CDR3nt: TGTGCCAGCAGCCACACAGGGAACTATGGCTACACCTTC; CDR3aa: CASSHTGNYGYTF; d_gene: -; j_gene: TRBJ1-2; v_gene: TRBV5-5; abundance: -
CDR3nt: TGTGCCAGCAGCCGCGACAGGGGGAATTCACCCCTCCACTTT; CDR3aa: CASSRDRGNSPLHF; d_gene: TRBD1; j_gene: TRBJ1-6; v_gene: TRBV5-4; abundance: -
CDR3nt: TGCAGCCCCTGGGGACCAAACTATGGCTACACCTTC; CDR3aa: CSPWGPNYGYTF; d_gene: -; j_gene: TRBJ1-2; v_gene: TRBV29-1; abundance: -
CDR3nt: TGTGCCAGCAGCTTGCAGGGGGCATGGGAGCTGTTTTTT; CDR3aa: CASSLQGAWELFF; d_gene: TRBD1; j_gene: TRBJ2-2; v_gene: TRBV5-4; abundance: -
CDR3nt: TGTGCCAGCCAGGGGGGCCTGAACACCGGGGAGCTGTTTTTT; CDR3aa: CASQGGLNTGELFF; d_gene: -; j_gene: TRBJ2-2; v_gene: TRBV9; abundance: -
CDR3nt: TGTGCCAGCAGTACCCGACAGGGAGGAAACACCGGGGAGCTGTTTTTT; CDR3aa: CASSTRQGGNTGELFF; d_gene: -; j_gene: TRBJ2-2; v_gene: TRBV27; abundance: -
CDR3nt: TGTGCCATCGGGCCGGGACTAGCGTCTAGAGAGCAGTACTTC; CDR3aa: CAIGPGLASREQYF; d_gene: TRBD2; j_gene: TRBJ2-5; v_gene: TRBV10-3; abundance: -
CDR3nt: TGTGCCAGCAGTGAACTAGGGGGTTTCGTCTGGGGTATCTATGGCTACACCTTC; CDR3aa: CASSELGGFVWGIYGYTF; d_gene: -; j_gene: TRBJ1-2; v_gene: TRBV6-1; abundance: -
CDR3nt: TGTGCCAGCAGCTTAGGGCTGGGCCCAGATACGCAGTATTTT; CDR3aa: CASSLGLGPDTQYF; d_gene: -; j_gene: TRBJ2-3; v_gene: TRBV7-9; abundance: -
CDR3nt: TGTGCCAGCAGTGAAAGGGACAGGGGGTGGACCGGGGAGCTGTTTTTT; CDR3aa: CASSERDRGWTGELFF; d_gene: TRBD1; j_gene: TRBJ2-2; v_gene: TRBV25-1; abundance: -
CDR3nt: TGCGCCAGCAGCCAAGAGGAGTACACCGGGGAGCTGTTTTTT; CDR3aa: CASSQEEYTGELFF; d_gene: -; j_gene: TRBJ2-2; v_gene: TRBV4-1; abundance: -
CDR3nt: TGTGCCAGCAGTCTCGGACAGGGAAACTATGGCTACACCTTC; CDR3aa: CASSLGQGNYGYTF; d_gene: TRBD1; j_gene: TRBJ1-2; v_gene: TRBV27; abundance: -
CDR3nt: TGTGCCAGCAGCGTAGGGGGTTCACCCCTCCACTTT; CDR3aa: CASSVGGSPLHF; d_gene: -; j_gene: TRBJ1-6; v_gene: TRBV9; abundance: -